The subject of this entry is one TCR beta chain. The antigen is not known. This sample was taken from a study of T cells in Graves' hyperthyroidism and ophthalmopathy. There were TCR beta CDR3 regions amplified from RNA transcripts. Using the HTBI primer set, a first-round RT-PCR was run on the TCR CDR3. MiXCR, run by TCRdb on the multiplex PCR reads, gives a single entry per CDR3 protein. Among around 600,000 distinct CDR3 sequences listed, roughly 45% were seen once. Findings and caveats of the study: Also found in blood were most expanded thyroid clonotypes above 0.001. Ophthalmopathy got predicted by the model a median roughly 6.4 months before its onset. Ophthalmopathy stood apart from stable hyperthyroidism in a 13 V-J model.

Exclusions: uncontrolled infection, other autoimmune disease, pregnancy, lactation. V was clipped by 3 bases and J by 3 bases, with 24 bases between them. The CDR3 loop spans 17 amino acids. CDR1 and CDR2 from the germline V gene are DFQATT and SNEGSKA (reference sequence). V usage is TRBV20-1 and J usage is TRBJ2-7, with D maybe TRBD2 (7 bases). Sequenced: peripheral blood or thyroid tissue (not recorded which). The source of this sequence is an adult man with Graves' disease, either hyperthyroidism or ophthalmopathy (not recorded which). Written as DNA, the CDR3 is TGCAGTGCTAGCTCCCTCGCGGGGGCAGGGAGCATCTACGAGCAGTACTTC. Protein product: CSASSLAGAGSIYEQYF.